Below, 13 T cell receptor beta chains from the same sample are listed, as sequenced in a study of patients and donors after allogeneic stem cell transplantation. TCRdb re-called the RT-PCR reads with MiXCR, one entry per CDR3 protein. The table shows some 960,000 distinct CDR3 sequences, with over 15% occurring only once. Sequenced: blood, either unsorted or a sorted T cell fraction (not recorded which). Receptors originate from a human donor who was either an allogeneic HSCT recipient or a stem cell or donor lymphocyte infusion donor (not recorded which). It is not recorded whose cells these are; they may come from a transplant donor.

The chain has TRBV2 and TRBJ2-3; 13 bases match TRBD2. The V gene end was trimmed by 2 bases and the J gene end by 4 bases; junction bases not matched to a gene: 3. The CDR3 spans 16 residues. Germline V gene lookup returns CDR1 SNHLY and CDR2 FYNNEI. CDR3 loop: CASSELTSGGSDTQYF. In DNA, the CDR3 is TGTGCCAGCAGTGAACTGACTAGCGGGGGGTCAGATACGCAGTATTTT. The variable domain in full, completed from reference TRBV2 and TRBJ2-3, reads EPEVTQTPSHQVTQMGQEVILRCVPISNHLYFYWYRQILGQKVEFLVSFYNNEISEKSEIFDDQFSVERPDGSNFTLKIRSTKLEDSAMYFCASSELTSGGSDTQYFGPGTRLTVL.

A few counts support this clonotype. One end of the junction does not line up with germline, which may come from a read error. The chain couples TRBV20-1 to TRBJ2-1, with 8 bases aligning to TRBD2. Germline CDR1 and CDR2: DFQATT and SNEGSKA (reference sequence). The CDR3 is 12 residues long. Here the CDR3 reads CSTSGSYNEQFF. The CDR3 DNA follows: TGCAGTACTAGCGGATCCTACAATGAGCAGTTCTTC.

The rearrangement links TRBV7-2 to TRBJ1-1, with D unclear. Germline lookup yields CDR1 SGHTA and CDR2 FQGNSA. The CDR3 has 14 residues. V was pared by 1 base and J by 1 base, with 7 bases between. Here the CDR3 reads CASSLVNRNTEAFF. In DNA, the CDR3 is TGTGCCAGCAGCTTAGTGAACAGGAACACTGAAGCTTTCTTT. The full variable domain, in which reference TRBV7-2 and TRBJ1-1 provide the parts outside the CDR3, is GAGVSQSPSNKVTEKGKDVELRCDPISGHTALYWYRQSLGQGLEFLIYFQGNSAPDKSGLPSDRFSAERTGGSVSTLTIQRTQQEDSAVYLCASSLVNRNTEAFFGQGTRLTVV.

This clonotype appeared a few times. This chain links TRBV20-1 with TRBJ1-6; 8 nucleotides line up with TRBD1. The germline V gene has CDR1 DFQATT and CDR2 SNEGSKA (reference sequence). This CDR3 comprises 18 residues. Trimming removed 2 bases from V and 7 bases from J; junction bases left unmatched: 16. The CDR3 spells CSARPPQGASSENSPLHF. Written as DNA, the CDR3 is TGCAGTGCTAGACCCCCTCAGGGGGCCAGCTCGGAAAATTCACCCCTCCACTTT.

This clonotype was counted between two and nine times. This chain connects TRBV7-9 to TRBJ1-6; TRBD1 agrees at 7 bases. CDR1 and CDR2 (germline): SEHNR, FQNEAQ (reference sequence). The CDR3 totals 14 residues. The ends lost 5 bases at V and 9 bases at J; junction bases unmatched: 7. CDR3 in DNA: TGTGCCAGCAGCCCAAATACAGGGGTTTCACCCCTCCACTTT. Translating gives CASSPNTGVSPLHF.

The chain's CDR3 is CASSYGTGDEQYF. The CDR3 nucleotides read TGTGCCAGCAGCTACGGGACAGGGGACGAGCAGTACTTC. This rearrangement joins TRBV5-4 to TRBJ2-7; the match to TRBD1 covers 10 bases. CDR3 length: 13 residues. The V gene's germline CDR1 is SGHNT and CDR2 YYREEE (reference sequence). V dropped 3 bases and J dropped 5; count of bases not matched to a gene: 2. Full variable domain (remainder filled in from reference TRBV5-4 and TRBJ2-7): ETGVTQSPTHLIKTRGQQVTLRCSSQSGHNTVSWYQQALGQGPQFIFQYYREEENGRGNFPPRFSGLQFPNYSSELNVNALELDDSALYLCASSYGTGDEQYFGPGTRLTVT.

CDR3 sequence (DNA): TGCAGCGTCTCGGGGGGGAACACTGAAGCTTTCTTT. It is translated as CSVSGGNTEAFF. V gene TRBV29-1 combines with J gene TRBJ1-1, with a tentative D call TRBD1 (5 bases). The germline CDR1 and CDR2 sequences are SQVTM and ANQGSEA. The CDR3 totals 12 residues. V was trimmed by 6 bases and J by 1 base, leaving 9 bases between them.

The chain combines TRBV30 with TRBJ2-7; 8 positions agree with TRBD1. The germline gives CDR1 GTSNPN, CDR2 SVGIG (reference sequence). V shed 6 bases and J 2 bases; nucleotides not matched to a gene: 12. The CDR3 consists of 15 residues. CDR3 in DNA: TGTGCCTGTGAAGAAACAGGGGGAAGGGCCTACGAGCAGTACTTC. Translated, it gives CACEETGGRAYEQYF. The full variable domain, with the rest looked up from reference TRBV30 and TRBJ2-7, is SQTIHQWPATLVQPVGSPLSLECTVEGTSNPNLYWYRQAAGRGLQLLFYSVGIGQISSEVPQNLSASRPQDRQFILSSKKLLLSDSGFYLCACEETGGRAYEQYFGPGTRLTVT.

This rearrangement joins TRBV6-2 or TRBV6-3 to TRBJ2-5; the D gene is possibly TRBD2 (5 bases). Germline CDR1 is MNHEY and CDR2 is SVGEGT. Between the trimmed V and J ends, which lost 2 bases and 2 bases, there was a span of 9 bases. The CDR3 runs 14 residues. The CDR3 protein is CASSYPRGQETQYF. The DNA for the CDR3 is TGTGCCAGCAGTTACCCCCGGGGACAAGAGACCCAGTACTTC.

The V and J genes are TRBV19 and TRBJ1-2, with 12 bases fitting TRBD1. Germline-derived CDR1 and CDR2 are LNHDA and SQIVND (reference sequence). This CDR3 contains 16 residues. Unmatched junction bases numbered 12, after V lost 5 bases and J lost 8 bases. The CDR3 sequence is CASSPGTGGNLGGYTF. For the CDR3, the DNA is TGTGCCAGTAGTCCCGGGACAGGGGGCAACCTAGGCGGCTACACCTTC.

This clonotype was seen ten or more times. V is TRBV12-3 or TRBV12-4 and J is TRBJ2-6, with 9 positions matching TRBD2. With 3 bases clipped from V and 19 bases from J, the junction kept 13 bases outside the gene matches. The length of the CDR3 is 14 residues. As DNA, the CDR3 is TGTGCCAGCAGTTTTGTTGGAGATTCTAGCGGGGAAACTTTC. This translates into CASSFVGDSSGETF.

The V gene is TRBV12-3 or TRBV12-4, the J gene TRBJ2-1, with D tentatively TRBD2 (6 bases). V lost 3 bases and J lost 14, with 17 bases in between. The CDR3 totals 13 residues. CDR3 in amino acids: CASSLDGRGMEFF. CDR3 nucleotide sequence: TGTGCCAGCAGTTTGGATGGTCGCGGGATGGAGTTCTTC.

This chain joins TRBV11-2 and TRBJ2-1; TRBD2 matches 8 bases. This CDR3 has 12 residues. The V gene end was trimmed by 5 bases and the J gene end by 14 bases; junction bases not matched to a gene: 8. The germline V gene has CDR1 SGHAT and CDR2 FQNNGV. CDR3 nucleotide sequence: TGTGCCAGCAGCGACTCGGGACTAGTGAAGTTCTTC. Translated, it gives CASSDSGLVKFF.